This entry lists 8 T cell receptor beta chains sequenced from one sample in a study of identical twins. TCRdb re-derived calls from the 5' RACE reads in MiXCR, one entry per CDR3 protein. The sample yields some 500,000 distinct CDR3 sequences, roughly an eighth seen once. The same sample was also studied in work on yellow fever vaccine responses in identical twins.

The sample was CD4+ T cells sorted from blood. The receptor source for this set is a woman under 30 in good health.

This clonotype was seen at least ten times. This rearrangement joins TRBV9 to TRBJ2-7; 10 nucleotides align to TRBD1. V gave up 0 bases and J gave up 3 bases; unmatched junction bases: 0. CDR1 is SGDLS, CDR2 YYNGEE, per germline. This CDR3 region has 14 residues. The DNA of the CDR3 is TGTGCCAGCAGCGTAGGGGACAGGGGCTACGAGCAGTACTTC. It translates to CASSVGDRGYEQYF.

This clonotype showed up many times. The CDR3 loop reads CASSLAGVGVPLGTYNEQFF. The CDR3 coding sequence is TGCGCCAGCAGCTTGGCCGGGGTAGGGGTTCCTCTTGGTACCTACAATGAGCAGTTCTTC. This chain uses TRBV5-1 with TRBJ2-1, with D perhaps being TRBD1 or TRBD2 (5 bases each). The V gene lost 0 bases and the J gene lost 2 bases, with 24 bases spanning the gap. Germline CDR1 and CDR2: SGHRS and YFSETQ. This CDR3 has 20 amino acids.

Many counts were recorded for this clonotype. The chain is built from TRBV29-1 and TRBJ2-1, with 8 bases fitting TRBD1. With 7 bases clipped from V and 4 bases from J, the junction kept 3 bases outside the gene matches. The germline gives CDR1 SQVTM, CDR2 ANQGSEA. This CDR3 is built from 12 residues. CDR3 in DNA: TGCAGCGCAGGGGGCTGGTACAATGAGCAGTTCTTC. Amino acid sequence: CSAGGWYNEQFF.

This rearrangement joins TRBV27 to TRBJ2-1; unclear D gene. Germline V gives CDR1 MNHEY, CDR2 SMNVEV (reference sequence). V lost 6 bases, J lost 9 bases, and 12 bases lay in between. This CDR3 is built from 12 residues. The CDR3 DNA follows: TGTGCCAGCAGGTCCCGTAGCTCTGAGCAGTTCTTC. Encoded protein: CASRSRSSEQFF.

This clonotype turned up a few times. This chain connects TRBV6-2 or TRBV6-3 to TRBJ2-1; weak D call: TRBD1 (5 bases). The CDR3 contains 15 residues. Germline CDR1 reads MNHEY; CDR2 reads SVGEGT. V was trimmed by 2 bases and J by 0 bases, leaving 8 bases between them. CDR3 coding DNA: TGTGCCAGCAGTTACGCAGGGCTCTCCTACAATGAGCAGTTCTTC. Protein: CASSYAGLSYNEQFF.

This clonotype was counted a few times. The chain uses TRBV7-3 and TRBJ2-6, with D unresolved. In germline, CDR1 is SGHTA, CDR2 FQGTGA. V was cut by 1 base and J by 0 bases, with 13 bases left in between. The CDR3 is 18 residues long. DNA of the CDR3: TGTGCCAGCAGCTTAATGGGCGCCAGTTACTCTGGGGCCAACGTCCTGACTTTC. It is translated as CASSLMGASYSGANVLTF. The entire variable domain, with the rest obtained from reference TRBV7-3 and TRBJ2-6, is as follows: GAGVSQTPSNKVTEKGKYVELRCDPISGHTALYWYRQSLGQGPEFLIYFQGTGAADDSGLPNDRFFAVRPEGSVSTLKIQRTERGDSAVYLCASSLMGASYSGANVLTFGAGSRLTVL.

This clonotype was counted only a few times. The V call is TRBV10-3, the J call TRBJ2-1; the match to TRBD2 covers 14 bases. The germline CDR1 and CDR2 sequences are ENHRY and SYGVKD. The CDR3 runs to 19 residues. Trimming at V came to 6 bases and at J to 1 base, leaving 11 bases not matched to a gene. The CDR3 sequence: CAIRGTGTSGSRSYNEQFF. CDR3 DNA: TGTGCCATCAGGGGTACCGGGACTAGCGGGAGTAGGTCCTACAATGAGCAGTTCTTC.

The chain joins TRBV12-3 or TRBV12-4 to TRBJ2-7; 7 bases are shared with TRBD1. This CDR3 is 15 amino acids long. The J segment lost 1 base and the V segment lost 5 bases, leaving 8 bases of the junction unmatched. The CDR3 sequence: CASSKIPTGSYEQYF. CDR3 sequence (DNA): TGTGCCAGCAGTAAGATTCCGACAGGGTCCTACGAGCAGTACTTC.